One sample yielded the 16 T cell receptor beta chains listed below, sequenced in a study of T cell responses to AZD1222 COVID-19 vaccine (dated by TCRdb to the early 2020s). The label giving this sample's time point can be read as: about 28 days (+/-7) after the second vaccine dose. The library was produced with the immunoSEQ multiplex PCR assay. Entries here come from immuneACCESS through TCRdb and include only in-frame sequences with V and J called. Some clones fail to appear in such tables; in the studies checked, an unresolved V gene covers under half of the shortfall, and the cause of the remainder is unknown. This sample gives roughly 99,000 clones in total; about 93% of them show up just once. Clones ranked in the top ten supply roughly 5.6% of the sample. The source was peripheral blood, collected 28 days after the second AZD1222 dose. The source is an adult who received the AZD1222 COVID-19 vaccine.

This chain connects TRBV28 to TRBJ1-4; D is unclear. The CDR3 is 11 amino acids. The germline V and J ends were trimmed by 6 bases and 3 bases, with 2 bases remaining between them. Germline values: CDR1 MDHEN, CDR2 SYDVKM. The CDR3 loop reads CASRANEKLFF. The CDR3 coding sequence is TGTGCCAGCAGAGCTAATGAAAAACTGTTTTTT.

The chain is built from TRBV28 and TRBJ1-2, with D uncertain. The V end lost 4 bases, the J end lost 7 bases, and 7 bases lay between the germline ends. CDR1 and CDR2 (germline): MDHEN, SYDVKM. CDR3 length equals 11 residues. The CDR3 protein is CASSSTAGYTF. CDR3 sequence (DNA): TGTGCCAGCAGTTCGACTGCTGGCTACACCTTC.

The chain recombines TRBV4-1 with TRBJ2-7; D is possibly TRBD2 (5 bases). Per germline, CDR1 MGHRA and CDR2 YSYEKL. The CDR3 is made up of 15 amino acids. The V end lost 1 base, the J end lost 1 base, and 11 bases lay between the germline ends. Here the CDR3 DNA reads TGCGCCAGCAGCCAAGGGACGGGAATTTCCTACGAGCAGTACTTC. The encoded protein is CASSQGTGISYEQYF.

The genes are TRBV7-2 and TRBJ2-7; D is undetermined. Germline V lookup: CDR1 SGHTA, CDR2 FQGNSA. The CDR3 covers 11 residues. With 4 bases removed from V and 4 bases from J, the gap between germline ends came to 5 bases. The CDR3 region has the DNA TGTGCCAGCAGCTCTGTATACGAGCAGTACTTC. Translation gives CASSSVYEQYF.

The chain links TRBV5-6 to TRBJ1-6; D is undetermined. Germline V gene sequence: CDR1 SGHDT, CDR2 YYEEEE. The CDR3 spans 12 residues. V lost 4 bases, J lost 10 bases, and 9 bases lay in between. Written as DNA, the CDR3 is TGTGCCAGCAGCAACTCAGGATCACCCCTCCACTTT. Translated, it gives CASSNSGSPLHF. Using reference TRBV5-6 and TRBJ1-6 for the parts outside the CDR3, the full variable domain is DAGVTQSPTHLIKTRGQQVTLRCSPKSGHDTVSWYQQALGQGPQFIFQYYEEEERQRGNFPDRFSGHQFPNYSSELNVNALLLGDSALYLCASSNSGSPLHFGNGTRLTVT.

In DNA form, the CDR3 reads TGCAGCGTTGAAAGTTTAGGTTACGAGCAGTACTTC. Its protein is CSVESLGYEQYF. The chain carries TRBV29-1 and TRBJ2-7; no definite D call. CDR3 length equals 12 residues. The germline V and J ends were trimmed by 2 bases and 4 bases, with 9 bases remaining between them. Germline V CDR1 and CDR2: SQVTM, ANQGSEA.

The V call is TRBV3-1 (or the pseudogene TRBV3-2), the J call TRBJ2-1, with 7 bases fitting TRBD1. The V gene's germline CDR1 is LGHDT and CDR2 YNNKEL (reference sequence). There are 14 residues in the CDR3. Losses at the gene ends were 4 bases for V and 4 bases for J; bases not matched to a gene: 4. The CDR3 region is CASSPGQIYNEQFF. CDR3 bases: TGTGCCAGCAGCCCGGGACAGATTTACAATGAGCAGTTCTTC.

The chain recombines TRBV7-2 with TRBJ2-5, with D possibly matching TRBD1 (6 bases). Germline CDR1 reads SGHTA; CDR2 reads FQGNSA. The CDR3 sequence is 14 residues long. With 5 bases removed from V and 0 bases from J, the gap between germline ends came to 10 bases. The CDR3 region has the DNA TGTGCCAGCAGCAAAACAGGGTACCAAGAGACCCAGTACTTC. Residues: CASSKTGYQETQYF.

V usage is TRBV9 and J usage is TRBJ2-5; D might be TRBD2 (5 bases). From germline, CDR1 is SGDLS and CDR2 YYNGEE. V lost 0 bases to trimming and J lost 2 bases, with 17 bases between them. The CDR3 has 17 residues. The CDR3 bases are TGTGCCAGCAGCGTAGGAGGCGGGCGCTATGGGCAAGAGACCCAGTACTTC. This codes for CASSVGGGRYGQETQYF.

The chain has TRBV29-1 and TRBJ1-2; no firm D call. CDR1 SQVTM and CDR2 ANQGSEA come from the germline V gene. This CDR3 comprises 13 residues. With 4 bases removed from V and 3 bases from J, the gap between germline ends came to 12 bases. The CDR3 is CSVGAQSYYGYTF. The CDR3 DNA follows: TGCAGCGTTGGGGCGCAGTCATACTATGGCTACACCTTC.

The V call is TRBV12-5, the J call TRBJ1-2, with TRBD1 matching over 7 bases. The CDR3 sequence is 13 residues long. V gave up 4 bases and J gave up 8 bases; unmatched junction bases: 7. The germline V gene has CDR1 LGHNT and CDR2 FRNRAP. The DNA for the CDR3 is TGTGCTAGTGGTTCAACAGGGGTGAGAGGCTACACCTTC. Protein product: CASGSTGVRGYTF.

This clone was picked up a small number of times. V gene TRBV27 combines with J gene TRBJ1-1, with unresolved D. This CDR3 is 14 amino acids long. V was shortened by 6 bases and J by 0 bases, with 11 bases between the two germline ends. Per germline, CDR1 MNHEY and CDR2 SMNVEV (reference sequence). The CDR3 DNA reads TGTGCCAGCAGCCTGAAAGCCATGAACACTGAAGCTTTCTTT. Its protein product is CASSLKAMNTEAFF.

The chain combines TRBV4-1 with TRBJ1-2, with D perhaps TRBD1 (5 bases). Germline V CDR1 and CDR2: MGHRA, YSYEKL. The V and J ends lost 0 bases and 0 bases respectively, with 8 bases between them. The CDR3 contains 15 residues. CDR3 in amino acids: CASSQEDSPNYGYTF. DNA of the CDR3: TGCGCCAGCAGCCAAGAAGACAGTCCTAACTATGGCTACACCTTC.

The rearrangement joins TRBV27 to TRBJ2-5; TRBD2 matches 13 bases. The CDR3 is 18 residues long. The V and J ends lost 4 bases and 5 bases, in that order; junction bases with no gene match: 13. CDR1 and CDR2 (germline): MNHEY, SMNVEV (reference sequence). DNA for the CDR3: TGTGCCAGCAGTTCACCTCGGACTAGCGGGAGCCTGGGGGAGACCCAGTACTTC. Amino acid sequence: CASSSPRTSGSLGETQYF.

The V gene is TRBV11-2, the J gene TRBJ2-7, with D possibly being TRBD1 (6 bases). V shed 1 base and J shed 6 bases, with 10 bases lying between them. The CDR3 totals 13 residues. From germline, CDR1 is SGHAT and CDR2 FQNNGV. The CDR3 DNA sequence: TGTGCCAGCAGCTTAGGGACAGTTTCCGAGCAGTACTTC. This sequence encodes CASSLGTVSEQYF. The whole variable domain, remainder taken from reference TRBV11-2 and TRBJ2-7, is EAGVAQSPRYKIIEKRQSVAFWCNPISGHATLYWYQQILGQGPKLLIQFQNNGVVDDSQLPKDRFSAERLKGVDSTLKIQPAKLEDSAVYLCASSLGTVSEQYFGPGTRLTVT.

The chain employs TRBV5-1 and TRBJ2-4; D gene unclear. V was trimmed by 4 bases and J by 0 bases, leaving 14 bases between them. Per germline, CDR1 SGHRS and CDR2 YFSETQ. The length of the CDR3 is 16 residues. CDR3 DNA: TGCGCCAGCAGCCCCTCGATGATCCTAGCCAAAAACATTCAGTACTTC. It encodes CASSPSMILAKNIQYF.